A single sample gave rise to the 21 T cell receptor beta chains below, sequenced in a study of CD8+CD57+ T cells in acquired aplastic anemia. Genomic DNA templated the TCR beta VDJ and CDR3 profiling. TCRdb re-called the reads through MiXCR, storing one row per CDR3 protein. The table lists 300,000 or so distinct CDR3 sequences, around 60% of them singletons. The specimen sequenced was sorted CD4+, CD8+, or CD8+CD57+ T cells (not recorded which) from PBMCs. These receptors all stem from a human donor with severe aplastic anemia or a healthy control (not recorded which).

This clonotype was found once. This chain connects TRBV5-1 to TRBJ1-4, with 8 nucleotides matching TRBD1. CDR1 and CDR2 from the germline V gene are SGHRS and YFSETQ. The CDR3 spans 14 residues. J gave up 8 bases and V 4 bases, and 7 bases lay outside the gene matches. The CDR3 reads CASSPTGEGEKLFF. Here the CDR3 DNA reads TGCGCCAGCAGCCCGACAGGGGAAGGGGAAAAACTGTTTTTT. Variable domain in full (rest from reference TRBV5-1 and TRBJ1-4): KAGVTQTPRYLIKTRGQQVTLSCSPISGHRSVSWYQQTPGQGLQFLFEYFSETQRNKGNFPGRFSGRQFSNSRSEMNVSTLELGDSALYLCASSPTGEGEKLFFGSGTQLSVL.

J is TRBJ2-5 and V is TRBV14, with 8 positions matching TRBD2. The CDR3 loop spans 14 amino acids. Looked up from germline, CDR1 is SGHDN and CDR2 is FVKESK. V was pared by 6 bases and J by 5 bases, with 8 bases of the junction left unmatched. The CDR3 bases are TGTGCCAGCAGTTTCATTAGCGGGACGGAGACCCAGTACTTC. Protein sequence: CASSFISGTETQYF.

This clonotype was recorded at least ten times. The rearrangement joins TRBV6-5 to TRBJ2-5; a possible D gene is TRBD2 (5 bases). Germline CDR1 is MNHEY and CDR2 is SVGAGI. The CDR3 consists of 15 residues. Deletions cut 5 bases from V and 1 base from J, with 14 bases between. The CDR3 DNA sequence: TGTGCCAGCAGTGAAGGCTACCGGGGCCAAGAGACCCAGTACTTC. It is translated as CASSEGYRGQETQYF.

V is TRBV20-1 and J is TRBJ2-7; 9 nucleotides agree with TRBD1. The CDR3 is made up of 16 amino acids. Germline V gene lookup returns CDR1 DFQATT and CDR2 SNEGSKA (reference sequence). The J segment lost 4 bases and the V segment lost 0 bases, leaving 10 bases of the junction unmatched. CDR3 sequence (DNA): TGCAGTGCTAGAGATCGGCTGGGACAGGGTTTATACGAGCAGTACTTC. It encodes CSARDRLGQGLYEQYF.

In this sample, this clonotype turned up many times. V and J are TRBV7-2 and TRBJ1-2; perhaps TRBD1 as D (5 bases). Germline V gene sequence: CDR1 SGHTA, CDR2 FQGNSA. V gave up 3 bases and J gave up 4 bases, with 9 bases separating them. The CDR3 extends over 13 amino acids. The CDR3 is CASSLTDRYGYTF. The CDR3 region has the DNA TGTGCCAGCAGCTTGACAGACCGCTATGGCTACACCTTC.

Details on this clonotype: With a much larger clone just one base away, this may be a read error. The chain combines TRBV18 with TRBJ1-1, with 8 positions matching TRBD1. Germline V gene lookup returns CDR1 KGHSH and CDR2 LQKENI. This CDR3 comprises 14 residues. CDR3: CASSQSTGDTEALF. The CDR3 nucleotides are TGTGCCAGCTCACAGTCGACAGGGGACACTGAAGCTCTCTTT.

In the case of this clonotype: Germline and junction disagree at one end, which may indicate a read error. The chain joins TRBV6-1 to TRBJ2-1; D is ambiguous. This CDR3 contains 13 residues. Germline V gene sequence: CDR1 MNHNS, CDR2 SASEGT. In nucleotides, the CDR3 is TGTGCCGGCAGTGACTCTCTCCGTGGTGAGCAGTTCTTC. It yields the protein CAGSDSLRGEQFF.

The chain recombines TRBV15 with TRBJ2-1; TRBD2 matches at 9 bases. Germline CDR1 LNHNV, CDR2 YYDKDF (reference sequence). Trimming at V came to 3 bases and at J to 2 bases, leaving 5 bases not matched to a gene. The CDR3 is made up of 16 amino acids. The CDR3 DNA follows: TGTGCCACCAGCAGCCTAGCGGGAAGCACCTACAATGAGCAGTTCTTC. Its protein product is CATSSLAGSTYNEQFF.

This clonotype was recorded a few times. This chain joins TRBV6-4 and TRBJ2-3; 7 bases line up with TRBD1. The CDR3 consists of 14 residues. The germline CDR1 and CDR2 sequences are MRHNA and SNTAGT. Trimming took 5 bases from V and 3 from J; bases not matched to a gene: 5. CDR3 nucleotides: TGTGCCAGCAGTCCCGACAGGGAGACAGATACGCAGTATTTT. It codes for CASSPDRETDTQYF.

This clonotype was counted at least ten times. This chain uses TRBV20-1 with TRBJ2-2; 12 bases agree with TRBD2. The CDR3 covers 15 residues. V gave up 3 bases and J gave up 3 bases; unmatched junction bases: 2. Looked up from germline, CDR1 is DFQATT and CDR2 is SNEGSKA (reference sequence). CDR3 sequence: CSASLAGGDTGELFF. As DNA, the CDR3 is TGCAGTGCTAGTCTAGCGGGGGGGGACACCGGGGAGCTGTTTTTT.

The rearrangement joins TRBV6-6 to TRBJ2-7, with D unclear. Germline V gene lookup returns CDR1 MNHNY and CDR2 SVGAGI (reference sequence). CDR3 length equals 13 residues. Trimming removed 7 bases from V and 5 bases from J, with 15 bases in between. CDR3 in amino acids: CASTRSPLDEQYF. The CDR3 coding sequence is TGTGCCAGCACACGGTCCCCCCTAGACGAGCAGTACTTC.

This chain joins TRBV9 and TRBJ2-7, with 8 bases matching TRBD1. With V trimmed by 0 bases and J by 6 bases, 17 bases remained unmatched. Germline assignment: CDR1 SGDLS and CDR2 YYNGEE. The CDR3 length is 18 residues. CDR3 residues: CASSVGAGTGASGGEQYF. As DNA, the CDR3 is TGTGCCAGCAGCGTAGGAGCCGGGACAGGAGCCTCAGGGGGCGAGCAGTACTTC.

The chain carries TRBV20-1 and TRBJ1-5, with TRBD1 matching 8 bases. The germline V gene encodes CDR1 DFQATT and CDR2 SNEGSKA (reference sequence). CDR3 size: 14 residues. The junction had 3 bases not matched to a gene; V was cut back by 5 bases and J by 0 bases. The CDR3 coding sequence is TGCAGTGCTGGGACAGGATATAGCAATCAGCCCCAGCATTTT. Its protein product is CSAGTGYSNQPQHF.

This CDR3 reads CSVETLAVAQYF. The CDR3 nucleotides read TGCAGCGTTGAGACGTTGGCCGTAGCGCAGTATTTT. The chain uses TRBV29-1 and TRBJ2-3, with D unresolved. V was pared by 3 bases and J by 10 bases, with 14 bases between. Germline CDR1 reads SQVTM; CDR2 reads ANQGSEA. The CDR3 extends over 12 amino acids.

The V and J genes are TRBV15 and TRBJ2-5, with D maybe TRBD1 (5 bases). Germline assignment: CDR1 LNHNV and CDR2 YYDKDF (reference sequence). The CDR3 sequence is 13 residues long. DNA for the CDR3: TGTGCTATTAACCCAGGGCTGGAGGAGACCCAGTACTTC. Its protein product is CAINPGLEETQYF.

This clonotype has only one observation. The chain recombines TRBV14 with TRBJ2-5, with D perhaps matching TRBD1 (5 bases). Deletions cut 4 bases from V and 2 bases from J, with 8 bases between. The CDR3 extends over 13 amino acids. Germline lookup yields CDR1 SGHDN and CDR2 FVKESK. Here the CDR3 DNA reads TGTGCCAGCAGCCCTGCAGGGCAAGAGACCCAGTACTTC. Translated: CASSPAGQETQYF.

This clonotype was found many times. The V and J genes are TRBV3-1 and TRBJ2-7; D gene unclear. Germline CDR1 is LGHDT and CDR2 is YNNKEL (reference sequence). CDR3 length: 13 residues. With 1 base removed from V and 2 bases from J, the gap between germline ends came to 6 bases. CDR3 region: CASSQGIPYEQYF. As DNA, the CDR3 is TGTGCCAGCAGCCAAGGGATTCCCTACGAGCAGTACTTC.

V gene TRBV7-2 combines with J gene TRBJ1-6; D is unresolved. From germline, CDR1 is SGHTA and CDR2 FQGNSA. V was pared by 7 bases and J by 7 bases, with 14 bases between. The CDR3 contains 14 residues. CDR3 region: CASTSWGGNSPLHF. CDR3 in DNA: TGTGCCAGCACCTCCTGGGGTGGCAATTCACCCCTCCACTTT.

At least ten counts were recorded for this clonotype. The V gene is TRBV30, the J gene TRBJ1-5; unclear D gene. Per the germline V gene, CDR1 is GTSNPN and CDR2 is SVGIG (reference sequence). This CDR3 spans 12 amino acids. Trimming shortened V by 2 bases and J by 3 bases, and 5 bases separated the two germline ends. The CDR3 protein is CAWSSDNQPQHF. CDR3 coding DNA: TGTGCCTGGAGTTCGGACAATCAGCCCCAGCATTTT. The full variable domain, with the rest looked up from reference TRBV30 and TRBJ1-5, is SQTIHQWPATLVQPVGSPLSLECTVEGTSNPNLYWYRQAAGRGLQLLFYSVGIGQISSEVPQNLSASRPQDRQFILSSKKLLLSDSGFYLCAWSSDNQPQHFGDGTRLSIL.

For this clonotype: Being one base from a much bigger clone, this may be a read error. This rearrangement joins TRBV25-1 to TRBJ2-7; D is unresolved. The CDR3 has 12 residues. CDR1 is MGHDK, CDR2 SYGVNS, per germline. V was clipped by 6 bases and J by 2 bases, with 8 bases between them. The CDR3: CASSAAAYEQYF. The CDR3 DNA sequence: TGTGCCAGCAGCGCTGCAGCCTACGAGCAGTACTTC.

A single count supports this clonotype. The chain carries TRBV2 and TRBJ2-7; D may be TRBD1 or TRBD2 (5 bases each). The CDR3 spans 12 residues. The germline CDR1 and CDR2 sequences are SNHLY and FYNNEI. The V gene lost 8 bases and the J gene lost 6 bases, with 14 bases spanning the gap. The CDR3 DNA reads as TGTGCCAGCGGGGGAAGTTCGAGCGAGCAGTACTTC. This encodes CASGGSSSEQYF.